This TCR beta chain was captured by sequencing in a study of shared clonotypes between healthy human individuals. The study's findings and limits: Sampling used blood alone; tissue repertoires probably differ.

Researchers drew on about 94 million PBMCs for genomic DNA from unsorted samples. Worth noting for this clone: Its antigen is currently unknown.

The method was immunoSEQ multiplex PCR; TCRdb's version includes in-frame clones alone and lacks a portion of them. The sample has hundreds of thousands of clones; about 80% are singletons. This receptor was obtained from a woman aged 40-49 years in good health. Some clones in this sample may be carry-over from other donors' samples. Material: PBMCs.

The DNA for the CDR3 is TGTGCCAGTAGCACCGACAGGGCGTTTAACTATGGCTACACCTTC. It translates to CASSTDRAFNYGYTF. The rearrangement uses TRBV19 and TRBJ1-2, with TRBD1 matching over 7 bases. Germline CDR1 LNHDA, CDR2 SQIVND (reference sequence). There are 15 residues in the CDR3. The trim removed 6 bases at V and 1 base at J, leaving 8 bases unmatched.